A selection of T cell receptor beta chains follows, all from one sample in a study of cytomegalovirus exposure and HLA in healthy donors. Profiling relied on immunoSEQ multiplex PCR, and the TCRdb table lists in-frame clones only, not all of them. This sample has 140,000 to 150,000 clones, with about 72% found just once. The material sequenced was PBMCs. These receptors all stem from a middle-aged man in good health and CMV-seronegative. CDR3s include the opening cysteine and the closing phenylalanine or tryptophan. A D gene is named only where the DNA matches it firmly. Clone size, where shown, is once, few, many, or a class for clones that have expanded.

>once|TRBJ2-4|TRBD2|TRBV5-6
TGTGCCAGCAGTACGACCGGGACTAGCGGGGGGAGGAGTGACATTCAGTACTTC
CASSTTGTSGGRSDIQYF
>-|TRBJ1-4|TRBD1|TRBV27
TGTGCCAGCAGTCCCCTAGGCCGCGGGACAGCTCATGAAAAACTGTTTTTT
CASSPLGRGTAHEKLFF
>-|TRBJ1-2|-|TRBV30
TGTGCCTGGAGTGTACGCACGGACAGCCGACCGAACTATGGCTACACCTTC
CAWSVRTDSRPNYGYTF
>-|TRBJ1-2|-|TRBV7-8
TGTGCCAGCAGCTCCAGGGTAGACTATGGCTACACCTTC
CASSSRVDYGYTF
>-|TRBJ2-7|-|TRBV28
TGTGCCAGCAGCCGCGACGGGTCCGTGAGCGAGCAGTACTTC
CASSRDGSVSEQYF
>-|TRBJ2-3|-|TRBV14
TGTGCCAGCAAACCACTTGGCACAGATACGCAGTATTTT
CASKPLGTDTQYF
>once|TRBJ1-2|-|TRBV5-1
TGCGCCAGCAGCTTGCGGCCAGGATTCTTTTCGAACTATGGCTACACCTTC
CASSLRPGFFSNYGYTF
>few|TRBJ1-1|TRBD1|TRBV30
TGTGCCTCCGCCGGGACAGGGGGTCTTGAAGCTTTCTTT
CASAGTGGLEAFF
>-|TRBJ2-2|TRBD2|TRBV5-1
TGCGCCAGCAGCTTGGATACTAGCGGGAACACCGGGGAGCTGTTTTTT
CASSLDTSGNTGELFF
>once|TRBJ2-3|TRBD2|TRBV6-1
TGTGCCAGCAGTGAGTCTAGCGGGGCCGGCACAGATACGCAGTATTTT
CASSESSGAGTDTQYF
>few|TRBJ1-1|TRBD1|TRBV7-9
TGTGCCAGCAGCTTTTATCAGGGGGCGAGCACTGAAGCTTTCTTT
CASSFYQGASTEAFF
>-|TRBJ1-1|-|TRBV6-5
TGTGCCAGCAGTATGGGACAGAACACTGAAGCTTTCTTT
CASSMGQNTEAFF
>-|TRBJ2-3|TRBD2|TRBV10-3
TGTGCCATCAGGGCGGGGGGGTTTACAGATACGCAGTATTTT
CAIRAGGFTDTQYF
>-|TRBJ1-4|TRBD1|TRBV7-9
TGTGCCAGCAGCTTATGGGGGACAGGTGATGAAAAACTGTTTTTT
CASSLWGTGDEKLFF
>-|TRBJ2-5|TRBD2|TRBV9
TGTGCCAGCAGCACCAGACTAGCGCGACCCCAAGAGACCCAGTACTTC
CASSTRLARPQETQYF
>once|TRBJ1-5|TRBD1|TRBV7-2
TGTCGGGCAGGGGGCCTTCAGCCCCAGCATTTT
CRAGGLQPQHF
>-|TRBJ2-7|TRBD1|TRBV27
TGTGCCAGCAGTCCGACAGGGAACGAGCAGTACTTC
CASSPTGNEQYF
>-|TRBJ2-1|TRBD2|TRBV5-1
TGCGCCAGCAGCCACGTTCGCGGGGGCTCCTACAATGAGCAGTTCTTC
CASSHVRGGSYNEQFF
>few|TRBJ2-1|-|TRBV19
TGTGCCAGTAGTCCCAGGGGCGGCAATGAGCAGTTCTTC
CASSPRGGNEQFF
>few|TRBJ2-1|TRBD2|TRBV7-7
TGTGCCAGCAGCCCAGCCCTAGCGGGAGGGCTCAATGAGCAGTTCTTC
CASSPALAGGLNEQFF
>-|TRBJ1-5|TRBD1|TRBV25-1
TGTGCCAGCAGTGCCTCCGGGACAGACTTACAGCCCCAGAATTTT
CASSASGTDLQPQNF
>-|TRBJ2-5|-|TRBV7-2
TGTGCCAGCAGATCTATTTCAGGGTTGGAGACCCAGTACTTC
CASRSISGLETQYF
>-|TRBJ1-1|TRBD1|TRBV7-9
TGTGCCAGCAGCTCCGGGACAGGGTCGGGTGAAGCTTTCTTT
CASSSGTGSGEAFF
>-|TRBJ2-7|-|TRBV5-6
TGTGCCAGCAGCTTGATTCTCGGCGGTAGCTCCTACGAGCAGTACTTC
CASSLILGGSSYEQYF
>once|TRBJ2-2|-|TRBV5-1
TGCGCCAGCAGCTTAACAGGGAACACCGGGGAGCTGTTTTTT
CASSLTGNTGELFF
>-|TRBJ2-3|TRBD2|TRBV6-1
TGTGCCAGCAGTACCTTAGCGGGGGGGCCAGATACGCAGTATTTT
CASSTLAGGPDTQYF
>-|TRBJ2-7|-|TRBV27
TGTGCCAGCAGTCCCACAGCGGGTTCCGCCTACGAGCAGTACTTC
CASSPTAGSAYEQYF
>-|TRBJ2-3|TRBD2|TRBV29-1
TGCAGCGTTGAAGATCCGGCCCGTGCGGGGGGAGGATTAGATACGCAGTATTTT
CSVEDPARAGGGLDTQYF
>-|TRBJ1-3|-|TRBV7-9
TGTGCCAGCAGCCCTAGGACAGCTGGAAACACCATATATTTT
CASSPRTAGNTIYF
>-|TRBJ2-7|TRBD1|TRBV19
TGTGCCAGTAGTATCCAATACGGACAGGTCTACGGGTACGAGCAGTACTTC
CASSIQYGQVYGYEQYF
>-|TRBJ1-5|-|TRBV6-6
TGTGCCAGCTCCGCGCGATCCAATCAGCCCCAGCATTTT
CASSARSNQPQHF
>-|TRBJ2-3|-|TRBV5-1
TGCGCCAGCAGCTTAGAGGGGGGGTCGAATACGCAGTATTTT
CASSLEGGSNTQYF
>-|TRBJ2-7|TRBD2|TRBV14
TGTGCCAGCAGCCCATATAGGGGACTAGGCGGGTACGAGCAGTACTTC
CASSPYRGLGGYEQYF
>-|TRBJ2-7|TRBD1|TRBV5-1
TGCGCCAGCAGCTGGACAGGGAGCTACGAGCAGTACTTC
CASSWTGSYEQYF
>-|TRBJ2-1|-|TRBV18
TGTGCCAGCTCACCCTACCCCGTGGAGGTCGTCTACAATGAGCAGTTCTTC
CASSPYPVEVVYNEQFF
>-|TRBJ1-4|-|TRBV7-2
TGTGCCAGCAGCTTAGGGGGCCGAGGTGGGGAAAAACTGTTTTTT
CASSLGGRGGEKLFF
>-|TRBJ2-5|TRBD2|TRBV19
TGTGCCAGTAGTAAGACTAGCGGGCAAGAGACCCAGTACTTC
CASSKTSGQETQYF
>-|TRBJ2-7|TRBD2|TRBV6-5
TGTGCCAGCAGGGCCCCCCAAGCGGGGGTCGACGAGCAGTACTTC
CASRAPQAGVDEQYF
>once|TRBJ2-3|TRBD2|TRBV4-1
TGCGCCAGCAGCCTTCGACTAGCGGCTAGCACAGATACGCAGTATTTT
CASSLRLAASTDTQYF
>-|TRBJ2-1|-|TRBV25-1
TGTGCCAGCAGCCCGACCCTGGGGGGTCTTTACAATGAGCAGTTCTTC
CASSPTLGGLYNEQFF
>-|TRBJ2-1|-|TRBV10-1
TGCGCCAGCAGCGATACCCCTATAGCGGCAAATGAGCAGTTCTTC
CASSDTPIAANEQFF
>once|TRBJ1-1|TRBD1|TRBV11-2
TGTGCCAGCAGCACCGGACAGGGCACGAACACTGAAGCTTTCTTT
CASSTGQGTNTEAFF
>-|TRBJ2-7|-|TRBV29-1
TGCAGCGTTACCCCCGGGGGAAGCTCCTACGAGCAGTACTTC
CSVTPGGSSYEQYF
>-|TRBJ2-5|-|TRBV4-1
TGCGCCAGCAGCCAAGAAAGGTCAGGGATCCAAGAGACCCAGTACTTC
CASSQERSGIQETQYF
>once|TRBJ1-5|-|TRBV4-1
TGCGCCAGCAGCCCCGTTGGGGGCCCCGGAGCCCAGCATTTT
CASSPVGGPGAQHF
>-|TRBJ1-4|TRBD1|TRBV28
TGTGCCAGCAGTTTACCCGGGACAGGGCTAGGTGAAAAACTGTTTTTT
CASSLPGTGLGEKLFF
>-|TRBJ1-6|TRBD1|TRBV7-9
TGTGCCAGCAGCACGGACAGGGAGAGCTCCTATAATTCACCCCTCAACTTT
CASSTDRESSYNSPLNF
>-|TRBJ2-7|TRBD1|TRBV19
TGTGCCAGTAGTAGACAGGGATCCTACGAGCAGTACTTC
CASSRQGSYEQYF
>-|TRBJ2-2|TRBD1|TRBV7-2
TGTGCCAGCAGTCGACAGGGCCGCACCGGGGAGCTGTTTTTT
CASSRQGRTGELFF
>few|TRBJ2-1|TRBD2|TRBV7-8
TGTGCCAGCAGCTCAGGGTCCGGCGGGAGGGTAGGAGAGCAGTTCTTC
CASSSGSGGRVGEQFF
>-|TRBJ2-1|TRBD2|TRBV7-2
TGTGCCAGCAGCTTAGTAGTCCTAGCGGGACATAACAATGAGCAGTTCTTC
CASSLVVLAGHNNEQFF
>-|TRBJ1-3|-|TRBV9
TGTGCCAGCAGCGTACAGGACTCGTCTGGAAACACCATATATTTT
CASSVQDSSGNTIYF
>-|TRBJ2-7|-|TRBV2
TGTGCCAGCAGTGTGGGGGCAACTAGCTCCTACGAGCAGTACTTC
CASSVGATSSYEQYF
>-|TRBJ2-7|TRBD1|TRBV27
TGTGCCAGCAGTTCACGGACAGGGATCTACGAGCAGTACTTC
CASSSRTGIYEQYF
>-|TRBJ2-1|-|TRBV5-5
TGTGCCAGCAGCTGGGACATATCCTACAATGAGCAGTTCTTC
CASSWDISYNEQFF
>-|TRBJ2-1|TRBD2|TRBV6-4
TGTGCCAGCAGTAGACTAGCGGGGGCGCCCGTCGAGCAGTTCTTC
CASSRLAGAPVEQFF
>-|TRBJ1-2|-|TRBV6-4
TGTGCCAGCAGTGAGATTGCGGGCTATGGCTACACCTTC
CASSEIAGYGYTF
>-|TRBJ1-5|-|TRBV9
TGTGCCAGCAGCGCTGCTGGGGGGAATCAGCCCCAGAATTTT
CASSAAGGNQPQNF